What follows are 14 T cell receptor beta chains derived from one specimen sequenced in a study of blood T cell repertoires in COVID-19. Measured with immunoSEQ multiplex PCR; TCRdb has only the in-frame clones, and not every one. Of 200,000 to 250,000 clones in the sample, around 85% were seen once. Sequencing input: peripheral blood. These receptors originate from a woman in her 30s who had recovered from COVID-19.

The V call is TRBV28, the J call TRBJ1-3; D gene unclear. Trimming removed 4 bases at V and 7 bases at J, with 5 bases between. From germline, CDR1 is MDHEN and CDR2 SYDVKM. This CDR3 has 11 residues. Written as DNA, the CDR3 is TGTGCCAGCAGTTCCGTCAACACCATATATTTT. Translated: CASSSVNTIYF.

The chain is built from TRBV4-2 and TRBJ2-2; D may be TRBD2 (6 bases). Germline lookup yields CDR1 LGHNA and CDR2 YNFKEQ. This CDR3 comprises 17 residues. Deletions cut 4 bases from V and 0 bases from J, with 15 bases between. CDR3 DNA: TGTGCCAGCAGCCGAGACCCCCGCGGGGCGAACACCGGGGAGCTGTTTTTT. This encodes CASSRDPRGANTGELFF.

The chain recombines TRBV5-1 with TRBJ1-2, with D maybe TRBD1 (5 bases). Trimming left V 0 bases short and J 4 bases short, with 13 bases between. Germline V lookup: CDR1 SGHRS, CDR2 YFSETQ. The CDR3 loop spans 15 amino acids. CDR3 bases: TGCGCCAGCAGCTTGGCCGGCAGGGAAGGCTATGGCTACACCTTC. Translating it yields CASSLAGREGYGYTF.

The V and J genes are TRBV4-3 and TRBJ2-3; D gene uncertain. V lost 2 bases to trimming and J lost 4 bases, with 7 bases between them. In germline, CDR1 is LGHNA, CDR2 YSLEER. The CDR3 consists of 13 residues. CDR3 nucleotides: TGCGCCAGCAGCCAAAATACGGCAGATACGCAGTATTTT. It specifies CASSQNTADTQYF.

This sequence joins TRBV19 and TRBJ2-1; 8 bases map to TRBD2. Trimming removed 7 bases from V and 7 bases from J; junction bases left unmatched: 9. The CDR3 totals 14 residues. Per the germline V gene, CDR1 is LNHDA and CDR2 is SQIVND (reference sequence). The CDR3 DNA sequence: TGTGCCAGTACTACAAACGGGGGGGTTAATGAGCAGTTCTTC. The encoded protein is CASTTNGGVNEQFF. Looking up the rest from reference TRBV19 and TRBJ2-1 gives the full variable domain: DGGITQSPKYLFRKEGQNVTLSCEQNLNHDAMYWYRQDPGQGLRLIYYSQIVNDFQKGDIAEGYSVSREKKESFPLTVTSAQKNPTAFYLCASTTNGGVNEQFFGPGTRLTVL.

This clone was seen just once. This chain uses TRBV2 with TRBJ1-2; TRBD1 agrees at 7 bases. There are 15 residues in the CDR3. Per germline, CDR1 SNHLY and CDR2 FYNNEI. Trimming at V came to 7 bases and at J to 10 bases, leaving 18 bases not matched to a gene. In nucleotides, the CDR3 is TGTGCCAGCACGCCGGATGAGACAGGGAGATTGGACTACACCTTC. It codes for CASTPDETGRLDYTF. The entire variable domain, with the rest obtained from reference TRBV2 and TRBJ1-2, is as follows: EPEVTQTPSHQVTQMGQEVILRCVPISNHLYFYWYRQILGQKVEFLVSFYNNEISEKSEIFDDQFSVERPDGSNFTLKIRSTKLEDSAMYFCASTPDETGRLDYTFGSGTRLTVV.

V and J are TRBV6-5 and TRBJ2-3; tentative D call: TRBD2 (5 bases). Trimming took off 2 bases at V and 3 bases at J, with 9 bases between the two ends. This CDR3 has 14 residues. Germline V gene sequence: CDR1 MNHEY, CDR2 SVGAGI. The CDR3 here is CASSYEGRTDTQYF. In DNA form, the CDR3 reads TGTGCCAGCAGTTACGAGGGCAGAACAGATACGCAGTATTTT.

J is TRBJ2-1 and V is TRBV11-3, with a tentative D call TRBD2 (7 bases). Germline values: CDR1 SGHNT, CDR2 YENEEA. V was shortened by 5 bases and J by 6 bases, with 23 bases between the two germline ends. The CDR3 runs 17 residues. The CDR3 is CASSRRPGQPGGNEQFF. CDR3 DNA: TGTGCCAGCAGCCGCCGACCGGGACAACCGGGGGGCAATGAGCAGTTCTTC.

The chain recombines TRBV6-4 with TRBJ2-2; no firm D call. Looked up from germline, CDR1 is MRHNA and CDR2 is SNTAGT. The CDR3 contains 13 residues. V lost 0 bases, J lost 5 bases, and 4 bases lay in between. CDR3 DNA sequence: TGTGCCAGCAGTGACTCTTCAACCGGGGAGCTGTTTTTT. This sequence encodes CASSDSSTGELFF.

This clone was observed a handful of times. This chain joins TRBV20-1 and TRBJ1-1; D remains unclear. Deletions cut 3 bases from V and 11 bases from J, with 13 bases between. In germline, CDR1 is DFQATT, CDR2 SNEGSKA (reference sequence). This CDR3 has 11 amino acids. CDR3 protein: CSASALFEAFF. Here the CDR3 DNA reads TGCAGTGCTAGCGCTCTGTTCGAGGCTTTCTTT.

V gene TRBV5-4 combines with J gene TRBJ1-6; D might be TRBD1 (5 bases). V lost 4 bases and J 0 bases, leaving 14 bases between the germline ends. Germline CDR1 is SGHNT and CDR2 is YYREEE (reference sequence). The CDR3 sequence is 17 residues long. The CDR3 region has the DNA TGTGCCAGCAGCCCATTGGGGGGAAGCTCCTATAATTCACCCCTCCACTTT. It is translated as CASSPLGGSSYNSPLHF.

The chain links TRBV7-2 to TRBJ2-3; 8 bases line up with TRBD1. The ends lost 7 bases at V and 4 bases at J; junction bases unmatched: 13. The germline gives CDR1 SGHTA, CDR2 FQGNSA. The CDR3 extends over 16 amino acids. The CDR3 DNA reads TGTGCCAGCAATATAGGACAGGGTTATTTGCCAGATACGCAGTATTTT. Its translation is CASNIGQGYLPDTQYF.

The V and J genes are TRBV3-1 (or the pseudogene TRBV3-2) and TRBJ2-7, with D tentatively TRBD2 (6 bases). This CDR3 comprises 13 residues. The V and J ends lost 4 bases and 1 base respectively, with 8 bases between them. Germline assignment: CDR1 LGHDT and CDR2 YNNKEL (reference sequence). The CDR3 sequence: CASSPLASYEQYF. DNA of the CDR3: TGTGCCAGCAGCCCGCTAGCGTCCTACGAGCAGTACTTC.

The V call is TRBV7-3, the J call TRBJ1-6, with a tentative D call TRBD1 (6 bases). V was cut by 5 bases and J by 7 bases, with 9 bases left in between. The CDR3 has 13 amino acids. CDR1 SGHTA and CDR2 FQGTGA come from the germline V gene. The CDR3 spells CASSPQGNSPLHF. The CDR3 nucleotides are TGTGCCAGCAGCCCACAGGGAAATTCACCCCTCCACTTT.